These T cell receptor beta chains were read from a single sample in a study of blood T cell repertoires in COVID-19. Data came from immunoSEQ multiplex PCR; TCRdb stores just in-frame clones and leaves some out. The repertoire includes roughly 150,000 clones, 85% to 90% of them detected once, and around an eighth sits in the top ten. Sequencing input: peripheral blood. These receptors all stem from a man between 18 and 35 years old with COVID-19, enrolled during active disease. The CDR3 runs from the conserved cysteine through the conserved F or W. D genes are given only for firm matches. Expanded clones get a size class; other rows say once, few or many, or leave the size out.

d_call,clone_size,v_call,j_call,cdr3_nt,cdr3_aa
NA,once,TRBV7-7,TRBJ2-3,TGTGCTAGCAGCTTACACAACACAGATACGCAGTATTTT,CASSLHNTDTQYF
NA,NA,TRBV29-1,TRBJ2-1,TGCAGCGTTGACCACTGGGAAGGAGGGCAGTTCTTC,CSVDHWEGGQFF
TRBD2,NA,TRBV13,TRBJ2-7,TGTGCCAGCAGCCACCTAGCGGGCTACGAGCAGTACTTC,CASSHLAGYEQYF
NA,NA,TRBV5-4,TRBJ2-1,TGTGCCAGCAGCCCCGGGCGGGTAGACAATGAGCAGTTCTTC,CASSPGRVDNEQFF
NA,NA,TRBV19,TRBJ1-5,TGTGCCAGTAGTATACGACAGAACAATCAGCCCCAGCATTTT,CASSIRQNNQPQHF
NA,NA,TRBV28,TRBJ2-5,TGTGCCAGCAGACAGTTGGAGACCCAGTACTTC,CASRQLETQYF
NA,NA,TRBV2,TRBJ2-1,TGTGCCAGCAGGGGAGTAGCGACATACAATGAGCAGTTCTTC,CASRGVATYNEQFF
NA,NA,TRBV30,TRBJ1-1,TGTGCCTGGAGTGTAGCCCTGAACACTGAAGCTTTCTTT,CAWSVALNTEAFF
NA,NA,TRBV7-6,TRBJ2-7,TGTGCCAGCAGCTTAGCCCCTAGCGTTGCCTACGAGCAGTACTTC,CASSLAPSVAYEQYF
NA,NA,TRBV21-1,TRBJ2-1,TGTGCCAGCAGCTTGGAGAGGGACAGGGGCGACAATGAGCAGTTCTTC,CASSLERDRGDNEQFF
NA,few,TRBV6-6,TRBJ1-2,TGTGCCAGCAGTTACAGGACAGAGGGCGGTGGCTACACCTTC,CASSYRTEGGGYTF
TRBD2,NA,TRBV28,TRBJ2-7,TGTGCCAGCAGTTTTGGGTTAGCGGGAGGGCCGATGGGATACGAGCAGTACTTC,CASSFGLAGGPMGYEQYF
TRBD2,NA,TRBV28,TRBJ2-5,TGTGCCAGCAGTTTAGTCCGGCGGGAGGGCCGAGAGACCCAGTACTTC,CASSLVRREGRETQYF
TRBD2,NA,TRBV13,TRBJ2-1,TGTGCCAGCAGCGTCGGACTAGCGGGAGGGCTGGAGAATGAGCAGTTCTTC,CASSVGLAGGLENEQFF
TRBD2,NA,TRBV2,TRBJ2-5,TGTGCCAGCAGTGATCCTCGTCTAGCGGGAGAAGAGACCCAGTACTTC,CASSDPRLAGEETQYF
NA,NA,TRBV7-9,TRBJ1-1,TGTGCCCAACGTTCAGTAATGAGTGGAGGGACTGAAGCTTTCTTT,CAQRSVMSGGTEAFF
TRBD1,NA,TRBV28,TRBJ1-2,TGTGCCAGCAGTTTACCGGGACAGTCCTATGGCTACACCTTC,CASSLPGQSYGYTF
TRBD1,NA,TRBV5-1,TRBJ2-2,TGCGCCAGCAGCTTGACAGGGGTGTACACCGGGGAGCTGTTTTTT,CASSLTGVYTGELFF
NA,NA,TRBV10-3,TRBJ2-3,TGTGCCATCAGTGACCAGGGAAGGAGCACAGATACGCAGTATTTT,CAISDQGRSTDTQYF
NA,few,TRBV14,TRBJ1-1,TGTGCCAGCAGCCAAGAGCTAAGCACTGAAGCTTTCTTT,CASSQELSTEAFF
TRBD1,NA,TRBV9,TRBJ1-4,TGTGCCAGCAGCGTAGGGGACAGGGTTATTGGGGTTGAAAAACTGTTTTTT,CASSVGDRVIGVEKLFF
TRBD2,NA,TRBV24-1,TRBJ2-1,TGTGCCACCAGTGATTTTGGGACTAGCGATGAGCAGTTCTTC,CATSDFGTSDEQFF
TRBD1,NA,TRBV6-2/TRBV6-3,TRBJ2-1,TGTGCCAGCAGTTATAGGGACAGGGTGCTCAATGAGCAGTTCTTC,CASSYRDRVLNEQFF
NA,few,TRBV6-1,TRBJ2-7,TGTGCCAGCAGTGCACTTCCATTAGGACAGTCCTACGAGCAGTACTTC,CASSALPLGQSYEQYF
NA,NA,TRBV4-1,TRBJ2-7,TGCGCCAGCAGCCAAGAGGGCCAGGGGTCCTACGAGCAGTACTTC,CASSQEGQGSYEQYF
NA,NA,TRBV3-1/TRBV3-2,TRBJ1-4,TGTGCCAGCAGCCCCGACAGTTCTGAAAAACTGCTTTTT,CASSPDSSEKLLF
NA,NA,TRBV24-1,TRBJ2-5,TGTGCCACCAGTGATGTAGGGGTGAGGTACTTC,CATSDVGVRYF
TRBD2,NA,TRBV24-1,TRBJ2-1,TGTGCCACCAGTGATCTTAGCGGGAGTTCCTACAATGAGCAGTTCTTC,CATSDLSGSSYNEQFF
NA,NA,TRBV19,TRBJ2-2,TGTGCCAGTAACACAGGGTTTCCCGGGGAGCTGTTTTTT,CASNTGFPGELFF
TRBD2,NA,TRBV14,TRBJ2-1,TGTGCCAGCAGCCAAGAGGCGGGGGGGAAAAGAAATGAGCAGTTCTTC,CASSQEAGGKRNEQFF
NA,NA,TRBV7-9,TRBJ2-7,TGTGCTATCCAGCTCCCTGGGGGCAGGCAGGATTACGAGCAGTACTTC,CAIQLPGGRQDYEQYF
TRBD1,NA,TRBV6-5,TRBJ2-5,TGTGCCAGCAGTCAGGGGGATGAGACCCAGTACTTC,CASSQGDETQYF
TRBD1,NA,TRBV6-6,TRBJ2-7,TGTGCCAGCAGTTACTGGGGGACAGGGGATTTGTACGAGCAGTACTTC,CASSYWGTGDLYEQYF